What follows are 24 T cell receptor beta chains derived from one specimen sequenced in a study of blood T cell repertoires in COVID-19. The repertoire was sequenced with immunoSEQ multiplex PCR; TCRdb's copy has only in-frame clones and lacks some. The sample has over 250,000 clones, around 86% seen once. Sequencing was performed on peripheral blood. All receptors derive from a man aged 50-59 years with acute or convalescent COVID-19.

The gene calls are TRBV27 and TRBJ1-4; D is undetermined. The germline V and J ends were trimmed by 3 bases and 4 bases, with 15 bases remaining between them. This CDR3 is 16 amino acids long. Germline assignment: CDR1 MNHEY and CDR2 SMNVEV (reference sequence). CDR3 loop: CASSLRLQLINEKLFF. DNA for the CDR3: TGTGCCAGCAGTTTGAGGTTGCAGTTGATTAATGAAAAACTGTTTTTT. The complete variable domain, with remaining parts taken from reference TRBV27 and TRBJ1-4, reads EAQVTQNPRYLITVTGKKLTVTCSQNMNHEYMSWYRQDPGLGLRQIYYSMNVEVTDKGDVPEGYKVSRKEKRNFPLILESPSPNQTSLYFCASSLRLQLINEKLFFGSGTQLSVL.

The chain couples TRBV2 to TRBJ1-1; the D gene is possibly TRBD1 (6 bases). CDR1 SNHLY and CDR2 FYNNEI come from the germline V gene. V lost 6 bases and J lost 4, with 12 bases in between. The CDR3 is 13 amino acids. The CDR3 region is CASRVQGTTEAFF. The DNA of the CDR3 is TGTGCCAGCAGGGTACAGGGTACCACTGAAGCTTTCTTT.

The CDR3 DNA follows: TGTGCCAGCAGCTTAGTACCCAGGGGGCCTACCCGCAATCAGCCCCAGCATTTT. It translates to CASSLVPRGPTRNQPQHF. This chain connects TRBV7-8 to TRBJ1-5, with 8 bases lining up with TRBD1. The V gene's germline CDR1 is SGHVS and CDR2 FQNEAQ. V trimming: 1 base; J trimming: 2 bases; junction bases outside the gene matches: 10. The CDR3 is 18 amino acids.

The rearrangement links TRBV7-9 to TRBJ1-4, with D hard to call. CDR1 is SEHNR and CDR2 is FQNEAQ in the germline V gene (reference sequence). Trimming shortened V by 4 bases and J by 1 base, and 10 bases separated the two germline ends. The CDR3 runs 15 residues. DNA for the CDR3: TGTGCCAGCAGCTCTAGGGAGCGAACTAATGAAAAACTGTTTTTT. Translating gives CASSSRERTNEKLFF.

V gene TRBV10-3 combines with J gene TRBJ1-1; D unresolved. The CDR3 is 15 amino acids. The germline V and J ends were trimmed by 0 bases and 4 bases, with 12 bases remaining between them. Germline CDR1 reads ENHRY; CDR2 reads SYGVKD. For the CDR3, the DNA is TGTGCCATCAGTGAGTCGGGATGGGAGAGCACTGAAGCTTTCTTT. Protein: CAISESGWESTEAFF.

CDR3 in amino acids: CASSQGILAGGPYEQYF. As DNA, the CDR3 is TGTGCCAGCAGCCAGGGCATACTAGCGGGGGGCCCCTACGAGCAGTACTTC. The chain recombines TRBV3-1 (or the pseudogene TRBV3-2) with TRBJ2-7, with TRBD2 matching over 12 bases. V shed 3 bases and J 2 bases; nucleotides not matched to a gene: 8. Germline-derived CDR1 and CDR2 are LGHDT and YNNKEL (reference sequence). The CDR3 extends over 17 amino acids.

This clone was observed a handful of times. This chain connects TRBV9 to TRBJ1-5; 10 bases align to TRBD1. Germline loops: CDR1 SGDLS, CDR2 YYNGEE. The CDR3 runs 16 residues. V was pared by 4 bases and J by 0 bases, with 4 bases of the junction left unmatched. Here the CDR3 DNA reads TGTGCCAGCAGCCCTGGGACAGGGGCTAGCAATCAGCCCCAGCATTTT. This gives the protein CASSPGTGASNQPQHF.

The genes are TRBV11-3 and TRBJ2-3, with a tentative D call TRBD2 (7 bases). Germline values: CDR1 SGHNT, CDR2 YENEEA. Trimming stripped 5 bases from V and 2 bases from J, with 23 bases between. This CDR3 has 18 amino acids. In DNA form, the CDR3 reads TGTGCCAGCAGCCCTGGGTGGGCGGGGGCCATTTACACAGATACGCAGTATTTT. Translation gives CASSPGWAGAIYTDTQYF.

The CDR3 loop reads CASSVTTGVQETQYF. Here the CDR3 DNA reads TGCGCCAGCAGCGTAACCACGGGGGTCCAAGAGACCCAGTACTTC. This chain connects TRBV5-1 to TRBJ2-5; the D gene is possibly TRBD2 (6 bases). The CDR3 loop spans 15 amino acids. Germline CDR1 reads SGHRS; CDR2 reads YFSETQ. V lost 4 bases, J lost 1 base, and 14 bases lay in between.

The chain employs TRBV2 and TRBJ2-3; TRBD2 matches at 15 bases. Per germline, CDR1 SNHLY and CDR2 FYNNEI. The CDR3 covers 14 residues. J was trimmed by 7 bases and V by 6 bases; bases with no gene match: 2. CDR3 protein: CASRGLAGGYTQYF. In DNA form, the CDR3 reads TGTGCCAGCAGGGGACTAGCGGGGGGATATACGCAGTATTTT.

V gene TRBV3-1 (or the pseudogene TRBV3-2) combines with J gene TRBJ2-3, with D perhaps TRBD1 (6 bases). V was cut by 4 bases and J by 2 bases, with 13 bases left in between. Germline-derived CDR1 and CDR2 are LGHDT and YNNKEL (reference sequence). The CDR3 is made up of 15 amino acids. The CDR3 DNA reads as TGTGCCAGCAGCCCTTGGGACATTTTCACAGATACGCAGTATTTT. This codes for CASSPWDIFTDTQYF.

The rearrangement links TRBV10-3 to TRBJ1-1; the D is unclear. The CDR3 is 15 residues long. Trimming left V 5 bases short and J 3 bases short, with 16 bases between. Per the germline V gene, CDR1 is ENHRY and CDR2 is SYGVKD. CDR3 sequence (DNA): TGTGCCATCAGTTCCGTCGCATCCGGGGACACTGAAGCTTTCTTT. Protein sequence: CAISSVASGDTEAFF.

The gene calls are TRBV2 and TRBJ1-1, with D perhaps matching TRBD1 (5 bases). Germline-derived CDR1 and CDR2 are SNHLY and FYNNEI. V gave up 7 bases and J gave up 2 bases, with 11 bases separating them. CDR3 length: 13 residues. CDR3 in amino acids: CASIRGGNTEAFF. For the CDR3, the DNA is TGTGCCAGCATCCGGGGGGGAAACACTGAAGCTTTCTTT.

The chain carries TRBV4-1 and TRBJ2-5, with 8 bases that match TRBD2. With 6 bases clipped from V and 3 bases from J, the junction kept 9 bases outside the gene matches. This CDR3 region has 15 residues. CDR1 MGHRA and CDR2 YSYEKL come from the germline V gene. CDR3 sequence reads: CASSQTGTREETQYF. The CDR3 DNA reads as TGCGCCAGCAGTCAGACCGGGACTAGAGAAGAGACCCAGTACTTC.

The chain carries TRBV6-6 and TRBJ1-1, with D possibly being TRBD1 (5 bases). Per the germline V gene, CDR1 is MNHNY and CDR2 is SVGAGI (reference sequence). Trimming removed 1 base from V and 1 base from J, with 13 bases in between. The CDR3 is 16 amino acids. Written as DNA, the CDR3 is TGTGCCAGCAGTTACTGGATAGGGGCACCGAACACTGAAGCTTTCTTT. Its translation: CASSYWIGAPNTEAFF.

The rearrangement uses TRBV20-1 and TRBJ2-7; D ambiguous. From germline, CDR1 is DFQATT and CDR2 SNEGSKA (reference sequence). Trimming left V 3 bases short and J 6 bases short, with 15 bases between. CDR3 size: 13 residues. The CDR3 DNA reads TGCAGTGCTAGTCGCCTAGTAGTAGGCGAGCAGTACTTC. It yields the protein CSASRLVVGEQYF.

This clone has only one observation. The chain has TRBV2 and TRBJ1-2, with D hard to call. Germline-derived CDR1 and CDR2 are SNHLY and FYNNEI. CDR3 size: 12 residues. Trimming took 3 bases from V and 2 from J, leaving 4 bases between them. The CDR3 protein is CASSDRNYGYTF. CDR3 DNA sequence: TGTGCCAGCAGTGACAGGAACTATGGCTACACCTTC.

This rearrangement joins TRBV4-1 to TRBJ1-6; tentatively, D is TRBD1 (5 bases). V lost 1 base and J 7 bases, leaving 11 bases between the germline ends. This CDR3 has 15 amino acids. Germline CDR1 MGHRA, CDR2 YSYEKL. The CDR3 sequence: CASSQGGGGNSPLHF. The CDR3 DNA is TGCGCCAGCAGCCAAGGTGGGGGAGGGAATTCACCCCTCCACTTT.

As DNA, the CDR3 is TGTGCCAGCAGCCAAGTGCCTAGCGGGGGTTGGAATGAGCAGTTCTTC. It yields the protein CASSQVPSGGWNEQFF. The chain combines TRBV3-1 (or the pseudogene TRBV3-2) with TRBJ2-1, with 10 bases lining up with TRBD2. The germline gives CDR1 LGHDT, CDR2 YNNKEL (reference sequence). The CDR3 runs 16 residues. The J segment lost 7 bases and the V segment lost 1 base, leaving 7 bases of the junction unmatched.

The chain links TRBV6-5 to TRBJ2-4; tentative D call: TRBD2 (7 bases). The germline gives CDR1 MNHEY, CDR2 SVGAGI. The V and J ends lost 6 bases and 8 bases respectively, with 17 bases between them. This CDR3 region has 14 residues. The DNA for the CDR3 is TGTGCCAGCAGAGGGGGGGCGTCGGAGTACATTCAGTACTTC. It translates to CASRGGASEYIQYF.

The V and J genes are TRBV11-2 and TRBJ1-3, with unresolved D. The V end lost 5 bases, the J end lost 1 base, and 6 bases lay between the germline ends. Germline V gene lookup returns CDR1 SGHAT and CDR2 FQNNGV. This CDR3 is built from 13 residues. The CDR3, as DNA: TGTGCCAGCAGCCAGATATCTGGAAACACCATATATTTT. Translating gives CASSQISGNTIYF.

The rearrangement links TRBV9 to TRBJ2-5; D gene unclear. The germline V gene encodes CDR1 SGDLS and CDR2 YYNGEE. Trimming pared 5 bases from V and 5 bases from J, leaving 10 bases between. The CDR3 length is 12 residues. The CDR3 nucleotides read TGTGCCAGCAGTCGGGTATCGGAGACCCAGTACTTC. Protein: CASSRVSETQYF.

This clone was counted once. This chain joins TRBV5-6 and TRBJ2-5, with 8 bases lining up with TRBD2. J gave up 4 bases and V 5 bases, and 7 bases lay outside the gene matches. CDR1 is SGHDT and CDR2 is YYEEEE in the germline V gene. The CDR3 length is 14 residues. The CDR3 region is CASRTGGPGETQYF. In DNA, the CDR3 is TGTGCCAGCAGGACGGGGGGGCCCGGAGAGACCCAGTACTTC.

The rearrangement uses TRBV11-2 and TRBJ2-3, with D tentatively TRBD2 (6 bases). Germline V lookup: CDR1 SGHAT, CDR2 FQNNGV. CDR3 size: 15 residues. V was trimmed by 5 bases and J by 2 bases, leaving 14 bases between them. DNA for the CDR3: TGTGCCAGCAGCGGAGGGGCTAGCGCCACAGATACGCAGTATTTT. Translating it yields CASSGGASATDTQYF.